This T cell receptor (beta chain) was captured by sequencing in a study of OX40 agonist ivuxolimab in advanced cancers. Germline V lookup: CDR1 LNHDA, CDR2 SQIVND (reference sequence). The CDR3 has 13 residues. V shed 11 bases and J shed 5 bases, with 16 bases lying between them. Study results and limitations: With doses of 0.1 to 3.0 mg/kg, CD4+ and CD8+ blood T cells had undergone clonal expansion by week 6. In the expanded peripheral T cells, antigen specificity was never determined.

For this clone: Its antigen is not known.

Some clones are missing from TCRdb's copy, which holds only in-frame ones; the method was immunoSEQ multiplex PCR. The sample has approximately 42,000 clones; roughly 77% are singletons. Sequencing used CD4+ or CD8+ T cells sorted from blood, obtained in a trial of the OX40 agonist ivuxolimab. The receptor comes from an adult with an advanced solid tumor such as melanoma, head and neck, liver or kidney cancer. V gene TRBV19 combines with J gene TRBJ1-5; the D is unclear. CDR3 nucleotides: TGTGCCGCTGGCGAAGGGCTGCATCAGCCCCAGCATTTT. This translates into CAAGEGLHQPQHF.